Shown below are 24 T cell receptor beta chains from a single sample sequenced in a study of CD8+ T cells in alopecia areata. RNA, once extracted, was reverse transcribed into cDNA for use as the sequencing template. Using immunoSEQ multiplex PCR, the repertoire was profiled, and TCRdb retains in-frame clones only, with some absent. The sample holds roughly 120,000 clones; roughly 68% are singletons and the top ten take approximately 2.6%. The specimen was CD4+ T cells sorted from blood. These receptor sequences come from a human donor in good health.

This clone appeared a few times. In nucleotides, the CDR3 is TGCAGCGCCCTATCCGACAGGGAATGGAACACAGATACGCAGTATTTT. This codes for CSALSDREWNTDTQYF. This chain connects TRBV29-1 to TRBJ2-3; 7 positions agree with TRBD1. J lost 2 bases, V lost 7 bases, and 15 bases had no gene match. The length of the CDR3 is 16 residues. Germline loops: CDR1 SQVTM, CDR2 ANQGSEA.

V is TRBV23-1 and J is TRBJ1-5, with TRBD1 matching 10 bases. TRBV23-1 is reported as an ORF; its role is uncertain. The CDR3 contains 16 residues. J lost 6 bases, V lost 3 bases, and 8 bases had no gene match. The CDR3 sequence: CASSHPSDRGPQPQHF. The CDR3 region has the DNA TGCGCCAGCAGTCACCCCTCCGACAGGGGGCCTCAGCCCCAGCATTTT.

This rearrangement joins TRBV15 to TRBJ1-1, with D hard to call. This CDR3 has 12 amino acids. Trimming took 1 base from V and 3 from J, leaving 3 bases between them. Germline lookup yields CDR1 LNHNV and CDR2 YYDKDF (reference sequence). CDR3 coding DNA: TGTGCCACCAGCAGAGTATACACTGAAGCTTTCTTT. Translation gives CATSRVYTEAFF. Drawing the rest from reference TRBV15 and TRBJ1-1, the complete variable domain is DAMVIQNPRYQVTQFGKPVTLSCSQTLNHNVMYWYQQKSSQAPKLLFHYYDKDFNNEADTPDNFQSRRPNTSFCFLDIRSPGLGDTAMYLCATSRVYTEAFFGQGTRLTVV.

The rearrangement joins TRBV7-2 to TRBJ2-3; D remains ambiguous. Trimming removed 5 bases from V and 6 bases from J, with 6 bases in between. The V gene's germline CDR1 is SGHTA and CDR2 FQGNSA. The CDR3 spans 11 residues. CDR3 nucleotide sequence: TGTGCCAGCAGCGCTGGGGATACGCAGTATTTT. This encodes CASSAGDTQYF.

This sequence joins TRBV2 and TRBJ2-5; tentatively, D is TRBD1 or TRBD2 (5 bases each). This CDR3 has 15 residues. With 6 bases removed from V and 5 bases from J, the gap between germline ends came to 19 bases. Per germline, CDR1 SNHLY and CDR2 FYNNEI. CDR3 sequence: CASSYDSGRRETQYF. As DNA, the CDR3 is TGTGCCAGCAGCTATGACAGCGGCAGGAGGGAGACCCAGTACTTC.

The chain carries TRBV9 and TRBJ2-2; 7 bases agree with TRBD1. From germline, CDR1 is SGDLS and CDR2 YYNGEE. V lost 1 base, J lost 1 base, and 1 base stayed unmatched. The length of the CDR3 is 15 residues. The CDR3 protein is CASSVRTGNTGELFF. The CDR3 nucleotides are TGTGCCAGCAGCGTAAGGACAGGGAACACCGGGGAGCTGTTTTTT.

This clone appeared a few times. This sequence joins TRBV6-5 and TRBJ1-2; D ambiguous. Germline-derived CDR1 and CDR2 are MNHEY and SVGAGI. This CDR3 contains 13 residues. V dropped 5 bases and J dropped 2 bases, with 9 bases sitting between them. As DNA, the CDR3 is TGTGCCAGCAGTCTTTCCTGGAACTATGGCTACACCTTC. Translated, it gives CASSLSWNYGYTF.

This clone was observed a handful of times. The V gene is TRBV30, the J gene TRBJ2-1, with a possible D match to TRBD1 (6 bases). Trimming took 5 bases from V and 5 from J, leaving 13 bases between them. The CDR3 runs 13 residues. Per the germline V gene, CDR1 is GTSNPN and CDR2 is SVGIG (reference sequence). This CDR3 is CAWLWGPDNEQFF. The DNA of the CDR3 is TGTGCCTGGCTTTGGGGGCCCGACAATGAGCAGTTCTTC.

This clone was seen once. The CDR3, as DNA: TGTGCCAGTAGGCCGACAGGGAGCTACGAGCAGTACTTC. This encodes CASRPTGSYEQYF. V and J are TRBV19 and TRBJ2-7, with TRBD1 matching 7 bases. CDR3 length: 13 residues. Trimming removed 6 bases from V and 3 bases from J; junction bases left unmatched: 5. Germline V gene data show CDR1 as LNHDA and CDR2 as SQIVND (reference sequence).

The J gene is TRBJ2-1, the V gene TRBV29-1; tentative D call: TRBD2 (5 bases). The CDR3 is 15 residues long. Per germline, CDR1 SQVTM and CDR2 ANQGSEA. V lost 4 bases to trimming and J lost 0 bases, with 13 bases between them. CDR3 amino acids: CSVGRGGGSYNEQFF. The CDR3 DNA sequence: TGCAGCGTTGGGCGCGGAGGCGGCTCCTACAATGAGCAGTTCTTC.

This sequence joins TRBV5-1 and TRBJ2-3; weak D call: TRBD1 (6 bases). This CDR3 has 16 residues. V gave up 0 bases and J gave up 2 bases, with 13 bases separating them. Germline CDR1 SGHRS, CDR2 YFSETQ. The CDR3 region is CASSLVSRTDTDTQYF. CDR3 coding DNA: TGCGCCAGCAGCTTGGTTTCCAGGACAGACACAGATACGCAGTATTTT.

This rearrangement joins TRBV7-3 to TRBJ2-1, with D uncertain. Deletions cut 5 bases from V and 11 bases from J, with 13 bases between. This CDR3 comprises 12 residues. Per germline, CDR1 SGHTA and CDR2 FQGTGA. CDR3 amino acids: CASSVADSKQFF. The CDR3 DNA reads TGTGCCAGCAGCGTCGCCGATAGCAAGCAGTTCTTC.

The chain is built from TRBV2 and TRBJ1-2; TRBD1 might be the D (5 bases). Per the germline V gene, CDR1 is SNHLY and CDR2 is FYNNEI. V lost 5 bases and J lost 7, with 14 bases in between. CDR3 length: 13 residues. The CDR3 DNA sequence: TGTGCCAGCAGTCTTTCTGCTGGGGGTGGCTACACCTTC. This codes for CASSLSAGGGYTF. Full variable domain (outside the CDR3, taken from reference TRBV2 and TRBJ1-2): EPEVTQTPSHQVTQMGQEVILRCVPISNHLYFYWYRQILGQKVEFLVSFYNNEISEKSEIFDDQFSVERPDGSNFTLKIRSTKLEDSAMYFCASSLSAGGGYTFGSGTRLTVV.

The rearrangement joins TRBV5-1 to TRBJ2-3; D is perhaps TRBD1 (6 bases). Germline values: CDR1 SGHRS, CDR2 YFSETQ. This CDR3 is built from 15 residues. The germline V and J ends were trimmed by 4 bases and 2 bases, with 14 bases remaining between them. The CDR3 protein is CASSKGTSYTDTQYF. CDR3 in DNA: TGCGCCAGCAGCAAAGGGACATCCTACACAGATACGCAGTATTTT.

The chain is built from TRBV19 and TRBJ1-5; perhaps TRBD1 as D (5 bases). CDR1 is LNHDA and CDR2 is SQIVND in the germline V gene (reference sequence). The V gene lost 10 bases and the J gene lost 6 bases, with 16 bases spanning the gap. The CDR3 length is 13 residues. CDR3 residues: CATCRGWGQPQHF. The CDR3 DNA reads TGTGCCACTTGCCGGGGCTGGGGTCAGCCCCAGCATTTT.

V usage is TRBV29-1 and J usage is TRBJ1-2; D not certain. The germline gives CDR1 SQVTM, CDR2 ANQGSEA. The V gene lost 7 bases and the J gene lost 0 bases, with 12 bases spanning the gap. The CDR3 loop spans 13 amino acids. CDR3 coding DNA: TGCAGCGAACAGATCAGATCTAACTATGGCTACACCTTC. Residues: CSEQIRSNYGYTF.

This chain links TRBV13 with TRBJ2-7; D is unclear. V lost 4 bases and J lost 0, with 13 bases in between. CDR1 PRHDT and CDR2 FYEKMQ come from the germline V gene (reference sequence). This CDR3 contains 15 residues. DNA for the CDR3: TGTGCCAGCAGCTCCCGCGGCGTCCACTCCTACGAGCAGTACTTC. Its translation is CASSSRGVHSYEQYF.

The chain employs TRBV19 and TRBJ2-7; weak D call: TRBD2 (5 bases). V shed 9 bases and J shed 12 bases, with 9 bases lying between them. This CDR3 is 8 amino acids long. From germline, CDR1 is LNHDA and CDR2 SQIVND (reference sequence). The DNA for the CDR3 is TGTGCCAGCCGGAGGTTGTACTTC. Encoded protein: CASRRLYF.

This sequence joins TRBV30 and TRBJ2-3; maybe TRBD2 (5 bases). Germline V gene sequence: CDR1 GTSNPN, CDR2 SVGIG (reference sequence). The V end lost 3 bases, the J end lost 5 bases, and 9 bases lay between the germline ends. The CDR3 is made up of 12 amino acids. The CDR3 protein is CAWSPGGDTQYF. The CDR3 coding sequence is TGTGCCTGGAGCCCAGGAGGAGATACGCAGTATTTT.

CDR3: CASSLDYLPGELFF. The CDR3 DNA is TGCGCCAGCAGCTTGGACTACCTCCCCGGGGAGCTGTTTTTT. V usage is TRBV5-1 and J usage is TRBJ2-2, with D unresolved. CDR3 length equals 14 residues. Germline V gene data show CDR1 as SGHRS and CDR2 as YFSETQ. V lost 0 bases to trimming and J lost 6 bases, with 9 bases between them.

The J gene is TRBJ2-5, the V gene TRBV29-1, with TRBD2 as a possible D gene (7 bases). Trimming pared 8 bases from V and 5 bases from J, leaving 12 bases between. This CDR3 has 11 amino acids. In germline, CDR1 is SQVTM, CDR2 ANQGSEA. The CDR3 sequence is CSWGGRETQYF. The CDR3 DNA reads as TGCAGCTGGGGGGGGCGGGAGACCCAGTACTTC.

Details on this clone: The junction and the germline gene differ at one end; a read error may be behind it. The chain recombines TRBV10-3 with TRBJ1-2; D not resolved. CDR1 is ENHRY and CDR2 is SYGVKD in the germline V gene. The CDR3 spans 12 residues. The DNA of the CDR3 is TGTGCCATCAGCGGCGGATCCTATGGCCACACCTTC. Its translation is CAISGGSYGHTF.

This rearrangement joins TRBV7-2 to TRBJ2-3; D not certain. Trimming pared 1 base from V and 0 bases from J, leaving 8 bases between. The germline gives CDR1 SGHTA, CDR2 FQGNSA. CDR3 length: 15 amino acids. CDR3 amino acids: CASSLDGVSTDTQYF. The DNA of the CDR3 is TGTGCCAGCAGCTTAGATGGGGTTAGCACAGATACGCAGTATTTT.

The table lists this clone with a count of one. The V call is TRBV23-1, the J call TRBJ2-3; the D gene is possibly TRBD2 (6 bases). TRBV23-1 is assigned to the ORF class and has an uncertain function. This CDR3 is built from 13 residues. V dropped 9 bases and J dropped 5 bases, with 15 bases sitting between them. As DNA, the CDR3 is TGCGCCAGGAGGGACGCGGGGCGAGATACGCAGTATTTT. Its translation is CARRDAGRDTQYF.